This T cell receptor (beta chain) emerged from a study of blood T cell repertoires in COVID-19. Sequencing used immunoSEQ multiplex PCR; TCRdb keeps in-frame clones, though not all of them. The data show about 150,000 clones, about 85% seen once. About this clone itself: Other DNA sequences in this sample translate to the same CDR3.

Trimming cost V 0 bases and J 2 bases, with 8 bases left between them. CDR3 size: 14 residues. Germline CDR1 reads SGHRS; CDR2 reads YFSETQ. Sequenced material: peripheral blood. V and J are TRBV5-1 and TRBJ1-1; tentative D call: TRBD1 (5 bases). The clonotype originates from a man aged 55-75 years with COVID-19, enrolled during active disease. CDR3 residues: CASSLAGGNTEAFF. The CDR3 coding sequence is TGCGCCAGCAGCTTGGCCGGGGGTAACACTGAAGCTTTCTTT.